This record covers a single T cell receptor beta chain. Its antigen is currently unknown. The CDR3 sequence is 15 residues long. The germline V gene has CDR1 MNHEY and CDR2 SVGAGI. The V end lost 6 bases, the J end lost 5 bases, and 19 bases lay between the germline ends. The data were obtained in a study of T cell responses to AZD1222 COVID-19 vaccine. Produced via immunoSEQ multiplex PCR; TCRdb's table is partial and in-frame only. The data show around 72,000 clones, roughly 82% seen once. Study-level points and caveats: Donors in the cohort were predominantly white British and more often female, and clonal diversity was possibly underestimated. Sampling captured repertoires only after the peak T cell response.

The sequenced sample was peripheral blood, obtained on day 0 of AZD1222 vaccination. The genes are TRBV6-5 and TRBJ1-2; D is perhaps TRBD1 (6 bases). The sequence came from an adult in good health. The CDR3 DNA is TGTGCCAGCAGCATTAGAACAGGGACGGGGTATGGCTACACCTTC. It encodes CASSIRTGTGYGYTF.